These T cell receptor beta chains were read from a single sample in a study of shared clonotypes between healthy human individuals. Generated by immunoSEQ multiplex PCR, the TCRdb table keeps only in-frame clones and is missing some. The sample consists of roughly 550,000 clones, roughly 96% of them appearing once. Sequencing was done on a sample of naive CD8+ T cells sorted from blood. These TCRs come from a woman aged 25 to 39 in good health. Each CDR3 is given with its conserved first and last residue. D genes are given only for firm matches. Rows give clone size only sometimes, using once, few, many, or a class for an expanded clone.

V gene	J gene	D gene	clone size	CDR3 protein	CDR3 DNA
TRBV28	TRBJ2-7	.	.	CATGEQYF	TGTGCCACCGGAGAGCAGTACTTC
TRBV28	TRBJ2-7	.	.	CASSFGPGQAGEQYF	TGTGCCAGCAGTTTTGGGCCAGGCCAGGCGGGCGAGCAGTACTTC
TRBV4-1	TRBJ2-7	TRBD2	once	CASSHPGLAGSSYEQYF	TGCGCCAGCAGCCACCCGGGACTAGCGGGGAGCTCCTACGAGCAGTACTTC
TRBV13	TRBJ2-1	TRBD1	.	CASSFETGGLNNEQFF	TGTGCCAGCAGCTTTGAAACAGGGGGGCTTAACAATGAGCAGTTCTTC
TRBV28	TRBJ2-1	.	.	CALGDNEQFF	TGTGCCTTGGGAGACAATGAGCAGTTCTTC
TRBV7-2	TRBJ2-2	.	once	CATPGRRRNTGELFF	TGTGCCACCCCCGGTCGCCGGAGGAACACCGGGGAGCTGTTTTTT
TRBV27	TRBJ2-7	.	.	CASSLVALSSYEQYF	TGTGCCAGCAGTTTAGTGGCGCTCAGCTCCTACGAGCAGTACTTC
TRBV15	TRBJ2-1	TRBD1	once	CATKGADYNEQFF	TGTGCCACCAAGGGGGCTGACTACAATGAGCAGTTCTTC
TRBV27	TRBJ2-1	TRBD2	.	CASSPGTSVYRGQFF	TGTGCCAGCAGTCCCGGGACTAGCGTTTACAGGGGGCAGTTCTTC
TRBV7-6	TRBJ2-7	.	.	CASSRGTEGGEQYF	TGTGCCAGCAGCCGAGGGACCGAAGGGGGCGAGCAGTACTTC
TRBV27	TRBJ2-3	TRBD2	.	CASNPLGLAGKQYF	TGTGCCAGCAACCCCCTGGGGCTAGCGGGAAAGCAGTATTTT
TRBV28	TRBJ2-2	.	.	CATNLQGTTGELFF	TGTGCCACCAACCTACAGGGTACCACCGGGGAGCTGTTTTTT
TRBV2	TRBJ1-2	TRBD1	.	CASSYDRAIEGYTF	TGTGCCAGCAGCTATGACAGGGCAATTGAAGGCTACACCTTC
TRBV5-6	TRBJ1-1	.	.	CASSLSGLEAFF	TGTGCCAGCAGCTTGTCCGGGCTAGAAGCTTTCTTT
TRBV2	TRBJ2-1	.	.	CASNGANSYNEQFF	TGTGCCAGCAATGGGGCCAACTCCTACAATGAGCAGTTCTTC
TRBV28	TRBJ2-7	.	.	CASSLTESYSYEQYF	TGTGCCAGCAGTTTAACTGAATCCTATTCCTACGAGCAGTACTTC
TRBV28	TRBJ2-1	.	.	CASSKGGEQFF	TGTGCCAGCAGTAAGGGAGGAGAGCAGTTCTTC
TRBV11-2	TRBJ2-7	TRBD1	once	CASSLVRTGGHEQYF	TGTGCCAGCAGCTTAGTCCGGACAGGGGGCCACGAGCAGTACTTC
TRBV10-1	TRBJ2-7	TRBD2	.	CASSESTLAAGQYF	TGCGCCAGCAGTGAGTCGACGCTAGCGGCTGGGCAGTACTTC
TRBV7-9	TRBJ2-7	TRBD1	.	CASSIPGQGTYEQYF	TGTGCCAGCAGCATCCCGGGACAGGGGACCTACGAGCAGTACTTC
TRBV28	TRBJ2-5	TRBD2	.	CASSIGTSWGKETQYF	TGTGCCAGCAGCATAGGGACTAGTTGGGGGAAAGAGACCCAGTACTTC
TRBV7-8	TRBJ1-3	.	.	CASSLTGTGNTIYF	TGTGCCAGCAGCTTAACGGGGACTGGAAACACCATATATTTT
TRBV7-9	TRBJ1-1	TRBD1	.	CASSRGQGTLAEAFF	TGTGCCAGCAGCCGGGGACAGGGGACTCTAGCTGAAGCTTTCTTT
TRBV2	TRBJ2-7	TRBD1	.	CASSGQGRPRQYF	TGTGCCAGCAGCGGACAGGGTCGGCCCCGGCAGTACTTC
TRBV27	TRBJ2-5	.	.	CASSRSWTKGMGQETQYF	TGTGCCAGCAGTCGGAGCTGGACAAAGGGAATGGGACAAGAGACCCAGTACTTC
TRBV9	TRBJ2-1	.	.	CASSPNNEQFF	TGTGCCAGCAGCCCAAATAATGAGCAGTTCTTC
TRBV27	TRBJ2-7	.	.	CASNAGSSLYEQYF	TGTGCCAGCAACGCTGGATCTTCGCTCTACGAGCAGTACTTC
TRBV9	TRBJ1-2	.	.	CASSVNLGANYGYTF	TGTGCCAGCAGCGTAAATCTAGGGGCTAACTATGGCTACACCTTC
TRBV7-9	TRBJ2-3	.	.	CAPDTQYF	TGTGCCCCCGATACGCAGTATTTT
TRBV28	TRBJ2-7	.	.	CASSTGSPSYEQYF	TGTGCCAGCAGTACCGGGTCACCTTCCTACGAGCAGTACTTC
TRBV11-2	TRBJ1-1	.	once	CASSAGNTEAFF	TGTGCCAGCAGCGCCGGGAACACTGAAGCTTTCTTT
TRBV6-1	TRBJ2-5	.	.	CASSEAFVGLGGETQYF	TGTGCCAGCAGTGAAGCGTTTGTGGGGTTAGGGGGAGAGACCCAGTACTTC